This passage covers 17 T cell receptor beta chains from one sample sequenced in a study of cytotoxic CD8 clonotypes in ibrutinib-treated CLL. The protocol was immunoSEQ multiplex PCR, while the TCRdb copy is restricted to in-frame clones and leaves out a portion. The repertoire holds roughly 130,000 clones, with less than 95% as singletons. Sequencing used PBMCs, obtained after 12 months of ibrutinib treatment. The receptors stem from a human donor with chronic lymphocytic leukemia.

The chain has TRBV11-3 and TRBJ2-3; D assignment may be TRBD1 or TRBD2 (6 bases each). V lost 5 bases to trimming and J lost 1 base, with 16 bases between them. The CDR3 contains 16 residues. Germline V gene sequence: CDR1 SGHNT, CDR2 YENEEA. For the CDR3, the DNA is TGTGCCAGCAGCCCCCGAGGGGGGAAACGCACAGATACGCAGTATTTT. Translated: CASSPRGGKRTDTQYF.

CDR3 amino acids: CAIGGPDYEQYF. DNA for the CDR3: TGTGCCATCGGCGGACCTGACTACGAGCAGTACTTC. This chain joins TRBV10-3 and TRBJ2-7, with D uncertain. Trimming cost V 8 bases and J 3 bases, with 11 bases left between them. The CDR3 covers 12 residues. Germline loops: CDR1 ENHRY, CDR2 SYGVKD.

The chain combines TRBV27 with TRBJ1-5; tentative D call: TRBD1 (6 bases). Germline CDR1 is MNHEY and CDR2 is SMNVEV (reference sequence). V lost 3 bases and J 5 bases, leaving 11 bases between the germline ends. CDR3 length: 14 residues. Here the CDR3 reads CASSLDRRYQPQHF. CDR3 DNA: TGTGCCAGCAGTTTGGACAGAAGATATCAGCCCCAGCATTTT.

This clone was detected once. The CDR3 is CASSPDSHSTGELFF. The CDR3 nucleotides are TGTGCCAGCTCCCCAGACTCGCATAGCACCGGGGAGCTGTTTTTT. The rearrangement uses TRBV18 and TRBJ2-2; D is unclear. Trimming took off 6 bases at V and 4 bases at J, with 15 bases between the two ends. Per germline, CDR1 KGHSH and CDR2 LQKENI. This CDR3 contains 15 residues.

The chain recombines TRBV20-1 with TRBJ2-5, with D hard to call. V lost 1 base to trimming and J lost 2 bases, with 2 bases between them. The CDR3 spans 11 residues. CDR1 and CDR2 (germline): DFQATT, SNEGSKA (reference sequence). Here the CDR3 reads CSARAQETQYF. Written as DNA, the CDR3 is TGCAGTGCTAGAGCACAAGAGACCCAGTACTTC.

The chain is built from TRBV6-5 and TRBJ2-7; D is possibly TRBD2 (6 bases). Per germline, CDR1 MNHEY and CDR2 SVGAGI. V lost 7 bases to trimming and J lost 3 bases, with 10 bases between them. This CDR3 has 12 residues. The CDR3 nucleotides are TGTGCCAGCAAGGAGGGCAACTACGAGCAGTACTTC. Translation gives CASKEGNYEQYF.

The J gene is TRBJ1-4, the V gene TRBV28; D not resolved. The CDR3 covers 15 residues. Per the germline V gene, CDR1 is MDHEN and CDR2 is SYDVKM. The V end lost 5 bases, the J end lost 5 bases, and 15 bases lay between the germline ends. The chain's CDR3 is CASSPPSGSNEKLFF. CDR3 nucleotides: TGTGCCAGCAGTCCACCCTCCGGGTCCAATGAAAAACTGTTTTTT.

V gene TRBV20-1 combines with J gene TRBJ2-7; unclear D gene. The germline V and J ends were trimmed by 6 bases and 2 bases, with 8 bases remaining between them. Germline assignment: CDR1 DFQATT and CDR2 SNEGSKA (reference sequence). This CDR3 spans 11 amino acids. CDR3 protein: CSAKFTYEQYF. The CDR3 DNA follows: TGCAGTGCCAAATTCACCTACGAGCAGTACTTC.

This clone showed up just once. This rearrangement joins TRBV2 to TRBJ1-4, with D tentatively TRBD1 (6 bases). This CDR3 spans 14 amino acids. Germline CDR1 SNHLY, CDR2 FYNNEI. The V gene lost 4 bases and the J gene lost 7 bases, with 13 bases spanning the gap. The CDR3 nucleotides are TGTGCCAGCAGTGTCCAGGGGCAGGGTGAAAAACTGTTTTTT. This gives the protein CASSVQGQGEKLFF.

In nucleotides, the CDR3 is TGTGCCACCAGACTTACGTTTGAATTTTACAATGAGCAGTTCTTC. Residues: CATRLTFEFYNEQFF. The genes are TRBV27 and TRBJ2-1; no definite D call. V was pared by 10 bases and J by 4 bases, with 20 bases between. Germline assignment: CDR1 MNHEY and CDR2 SMNVEV (reference sequence). This CDR3 region has 15 residues.

The chain recombines TRBV5-6 with TRBJ1-1; D is uncertain. V lost 0 bases, J lost 5 bases, and 8 bases lay in between. The CDR3 loop spans 13 amino acids. Germline CDR1 reads SGHDT; CDR2 reads YYEEEE. The CDR3 spells CASSLAGRTEAFF. As DNA, the CDR3 is TGTGCCAGCAGCTTGGCGGGGAGAACTGAAGCTTTCTTT.

The rearrangement uses TRBV28 and TRBJ2-7; D is perhaps TRBD1 (5 bases). V lost 8 bases to trimming and J lost 0 bases, with 11 bases between them. This CDR3 has 13 amino acids. Germline CDR1 reads MDHEN; CDR2 reads SYDVKM. The CDR3 spells CASLGATSYEQYF. Written as DNA, the CDR3 is TGTGCCAGCTTAGGGGCGACCTCCTACGAGCAGTACTTC. Full variable domain (missing parts from reference TRBV28 and TRBJ2-7): DVKVTQSSRYLVKRTGEKVFLECVQDMDHENMFWYRQDPGLGLRLIYFSYDVKMKEKGDIPEGYSVSREKKERFSLILESASTNQTSMYLCASLGATSYEQYFGPGTRLTVT.

The CDR3 reads CASSLGWPRGGEQFF. In nucleotides, the CDR3 is TGTGCCAGCAGCTTAGGTTGGCCCAGGGGTGGTGAGCAGTTCTTC. The chain recombines TRBV7-2 with TRBJ2-1, with a possible D match to TRBD1 (6 bases). CDR3 length equals 15 residues. CDR1 and CDR2 from the germline V gene are SGHTA and FQGNSA. Trimming took 1 base from V and 9 from J, leaving 16 bases between them.

The chain carries TRBV6-6 and TRBJ2-5, with D unclear. This CDR3 is 13 amino acids long. With 7 bases removed from V and 7 bases from J, the gap between germline ends came to 16 bases. Germline values: CDR1 MNHNY, CDR2 SVGAGI (reference sequence). CDR3 nucleotides: TGTGCCAGCAAAGGGCTAATCCTTGGGACCCAGTACTTC. Protein: CASKGLILGTQYF.

CDR3 coding DNA: TGCGCCAGCAGCTTGGGCGGATCCTCTGGAAACACCATATATTTT. Its protein product is CASSLGGSSGNTIYF. This sequence joins TRBV5-1 and TRBJ1-3, with no clear D. The CDR3 has 15 amino acids. V lost 0 bases, J lost 0 bases, and 7 bases lay in between. The germline V gene has CDR1 SGHRS and CDR2 YFSETQ.

This chain links TRBV2 with TRBJ2-5, with 12 bases matching TRBD1. The CDR3 runs 15 residues. The germline CDR1 and CDR2 sequences are SNHLY and FYNNEI. Unmatched junction bases numbered 2, after V lost 4 bases and J lost 2 bases. CDR3 sequence: CASSGDRGQQETQYF. The CDR3 DNA reads as TGTGCCAGCAGTGGGGACAGGGGGCAACAAGAGACCCAGTACTTC.

This chain joins TRBV9 and TRBJ1-1; no firm D call. Trimming took off 4 bases at V and 1 base at J, with 14 bases between the two ends. The V gene's germline CDR1 is SGDLS and CDR2 YYNGEE. The CDR3 has 15 residues. The CDR3 sequence: CASSPRGGKNTEAFF. DNA of the CDR3: TGTGCCAGCAGCCCCCGGGGAGGGAAGAACACTGAAGCTTTCTTT.